This T cell receptor (beta chain) emerged from a study of vaccination and CD4 T cells after COVID-19. The CDR3 sequence is 13 residues long. Per the germline V gene, CDR1 is GTSNPN and CDR2 is SVGIG (reference sequence). Between the trimmed V and J ends, which lost 0 bases and 8 bases, there was a span of 8 bases. Turning to this clonotype: Its matching antigen is unknown.

Treatment specified: 10-day PBMC culture with coronavirus spike peptide pools or control peptides (ViraFEST assay). Pre-COVID-19 pandemic sampling (2011-2018) yielded the unexposed donor's CD4+ T cells. Cultures used some 2 million PBMCs per well, roughly 9.8 IU/ml IL-2 and approximately 9 ug/ml peptides. On day 3 and again on day 7, fresh IL-2 medium was used to replace half the medium. Oncomine TCR Beta short-read sequencing was applied to DNA from cultured CD4+ T cells. The source of extracted genomic DNA was cultured CD4+ T cells. MiXCR was run by TCRdb on the PCR reads, yielding one entry per CDR3 protein. The sample carries 9,500 to 12,000 distinct CDR3 sequences, around a third recorded once.

This clonotype originated in a human donor in good health. The rearrangement links TRBV30 to TRBJ1-6; a possible D gene is TRBD1 (6 bases). What was sequenced was CD4+ T cells from blood, cultured in vitro. The CDR3 loop is CAWSVPGDSPLHF. In DNA form, the CDR3 reads TGTGCCTGGAGTGTACCAGGGGATTCACCCCTCCACTTT.